The clone carrying this T cell receptor (beta chain) was seen just once. The antigen is undetermined. Germline V gene data show CDR1 as MNHEY and CDR2 as SVGAGI. The V end lost 6 bases, the J end lost 5 bases, and 13 bases lay between the germline ends. CDR3 size: 14 residues. Sorted-subset replicate PCR reactions were performed with around 210 ng DNA, corresponding to 25,000 to 35,000 T cell genomes. TCRdb keeps only in-frame clones here, not all; method: immunoSEQ multiplex PCR. The sample records some 2 million clones, roughly 96% being singletons. These data originate in a study of shared clonotypes between healthy human individuals. Study-wide points: The naive CD4 repertoires of a handful of donors were compared, and about 5% of clonotypes were shared. What naive subsets generally showed was a larger estimated richness than memory subsets showed. Generation probabilities of non-shared clonotypes were lower (relative to those shared by all four donors).

The TCR originated in a man aged 18 to 30 in good health. Sequencing was performed on naive CD4+ T cells sorted from blood. Subset meaning: CD45RA+ positively selected. This rearrangement joins TRBV6-5 to TRBJ2-2; D may be TRBD2 (5 bases). The CDR3 DNA follows: TGTGCCAGCAGGGAATCGGGGTGGACCGGGGAGCTGTTTTTT. Its protein product is CASRESGWTGELFF.